This entry concerns a single T cell receptor beta chain. What it recognizes is unknown. This sample was included in a study of CD8 T cells in Susac syndrome. Study context: At blood draw, Susac syndrome patients were therapy-naive, on corticosteroids, or on intravenous immunoglobulin alone.

J lost 2 bases, V lost 5 bases, and 8 bases had no gene match. Germline CDR1 SQVTM, CDR2 ANQGSEA. CDR3 length: 14 residues. Study-wide results and caveats: The total CD8+ repertoires yielded 15 to 20 Susac-specific public clones and the CD8+ TEMRA repertoires yielded a few.

An input of roughly 0.45 to 1 ug of RNA was subjected to reverse transcription using random hexamers. The immunoSEQ assay covered 54 Vbeta and 13 Jbeta segments for CDR3. TCRdb passed the immunoSEQ multiplex PCR reads through MiXCR, listing each CDR3 protein once. This sample has 100,000 to 150,000 distinct CDR3 sequences, with around 94% found just once. Both CD4+ and CD8+ T cells were negatively isolated, and TEMRA cells underwent FACS enrichment. Sequencing was done on a sample of CD8+ T cells from PBMCs. This sequence joins TRBV29-1 and TRBJ2-7; 8 nucleotides match TRBD1. The receptor was isolated from a human donor with Susac syndrome. CDR3 residues: CSVRSGTGTYEQYF. In DNA, the CDR3 is TGCAGCGTTCGTTCCGGGACAGGTACCTACGAGCAGTACTTC.